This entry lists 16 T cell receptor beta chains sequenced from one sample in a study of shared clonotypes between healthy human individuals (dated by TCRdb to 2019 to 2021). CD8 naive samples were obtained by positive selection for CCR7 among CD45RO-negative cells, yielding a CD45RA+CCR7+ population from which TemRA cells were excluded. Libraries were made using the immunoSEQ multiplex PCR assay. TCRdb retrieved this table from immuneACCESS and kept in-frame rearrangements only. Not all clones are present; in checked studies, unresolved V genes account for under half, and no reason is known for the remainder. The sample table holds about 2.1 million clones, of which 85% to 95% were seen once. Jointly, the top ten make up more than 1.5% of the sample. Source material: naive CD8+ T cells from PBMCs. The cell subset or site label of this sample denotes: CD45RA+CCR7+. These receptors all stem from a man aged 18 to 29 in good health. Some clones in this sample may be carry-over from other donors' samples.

The CDR3 reads CASSPRGARDQETQYF. The CDR3 nucleotides read TGTGCCAGCAGCCCCCGGGGGGCTCGGGATCAAGAGACCCAGTACTTC. The chain has TRBV5-4 and TRBJ2-5; a weak D match, TRBD2 (7 bases). In germline, CDR1 is SGHNT, CDR2 YYREEE (reference sequence). This CDR3 contains 16 residues. The V end was cut by 4 bases, the J end by 2 bases, with 18 bases between.

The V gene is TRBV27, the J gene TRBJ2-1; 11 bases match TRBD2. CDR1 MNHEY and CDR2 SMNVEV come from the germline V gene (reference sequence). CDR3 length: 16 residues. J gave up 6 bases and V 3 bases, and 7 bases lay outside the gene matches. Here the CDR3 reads CASSFNSGRAGNEQFF. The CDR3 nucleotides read TGTGCCAGCAGTTTCAATAGCGGGAGGGCGGGCAATGAGCAGTTCTTC.

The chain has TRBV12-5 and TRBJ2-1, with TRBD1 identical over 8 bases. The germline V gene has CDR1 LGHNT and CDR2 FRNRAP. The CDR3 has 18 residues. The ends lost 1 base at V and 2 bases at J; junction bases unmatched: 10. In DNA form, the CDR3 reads TGTGCTAGTGGTTTGGACGGTCCAGGGGGCTTCGCCTACAATGAGCAGTTCTTC. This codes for CASGLDGPGGFAYNEQFF.

This CDR3 reads CASSLREGSGVNTEAFF. CDR3 coding DNA: TGTGCCAGCAGCTTAAGGGAGGGGAGTGGGGTGAACACTGAAGCTTTCTTT. V gene TRBV7-3 combines with J gene TRBJ1-1; a weak D match, TRBD1 (5 bases). CDR1 and CDR2 (germline): SGHTA, FQGTGA. The length of the CDR3 is 17 residues. Between the trimmed V and J ends, which lost 1 base and 0 bases, there was a span of 15 bases.

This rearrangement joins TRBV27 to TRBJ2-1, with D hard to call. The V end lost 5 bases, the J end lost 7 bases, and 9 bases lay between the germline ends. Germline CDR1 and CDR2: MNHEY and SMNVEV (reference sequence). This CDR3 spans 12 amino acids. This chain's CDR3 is CASSGIGNEQFF. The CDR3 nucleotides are TGTGCCAGCAGTGGCATCGGGAATGAGCAGTTCTTC.

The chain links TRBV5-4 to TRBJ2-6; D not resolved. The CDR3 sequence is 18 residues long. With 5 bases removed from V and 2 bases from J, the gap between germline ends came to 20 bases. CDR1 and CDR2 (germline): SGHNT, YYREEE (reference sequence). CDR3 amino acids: CASSLSPAAWAGANVLTF. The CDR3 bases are TGTGCCAGCAGTTTAAGCCCAGCAGCTTGGGCTGGGGCCAACGTCCTGACTTTC.

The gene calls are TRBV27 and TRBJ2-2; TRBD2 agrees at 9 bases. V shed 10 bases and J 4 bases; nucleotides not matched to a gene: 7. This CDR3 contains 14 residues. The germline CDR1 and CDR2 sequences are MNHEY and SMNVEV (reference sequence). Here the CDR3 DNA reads TGTGCCACGAACACGCGGGAGGGCACCGGGGAGCTGTTTTTT. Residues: CATNTREGTGELFF.

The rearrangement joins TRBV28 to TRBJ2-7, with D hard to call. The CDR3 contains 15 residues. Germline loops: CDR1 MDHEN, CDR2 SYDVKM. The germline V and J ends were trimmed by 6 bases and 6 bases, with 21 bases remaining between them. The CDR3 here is CASRSTPLPGLEQYF. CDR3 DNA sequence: TGTGCCAGCAGGTCGACCCCGCTCCCCGGGCTCGAGCAGTACTTC.

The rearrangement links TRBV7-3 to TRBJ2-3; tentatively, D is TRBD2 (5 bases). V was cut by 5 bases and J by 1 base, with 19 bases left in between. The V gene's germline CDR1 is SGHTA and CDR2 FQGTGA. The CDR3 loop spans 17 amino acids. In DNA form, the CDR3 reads TGTGCCAGCAGCCTAGGACTGTCCCCTTTGGGCACAGATACGCAGTATTTT. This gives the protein CASSLGLSPLGTDTQYF.

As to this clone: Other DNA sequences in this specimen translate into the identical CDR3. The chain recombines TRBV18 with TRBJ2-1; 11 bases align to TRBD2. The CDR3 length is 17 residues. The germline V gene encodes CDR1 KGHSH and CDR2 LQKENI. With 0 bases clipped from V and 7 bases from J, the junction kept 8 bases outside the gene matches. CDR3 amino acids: CASSPPTLAGVGNEQFF. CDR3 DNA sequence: TGTGCCAGCTCACCACCTACACTAGCGGGAGTGGGGAATGAGCAGTTCTTC. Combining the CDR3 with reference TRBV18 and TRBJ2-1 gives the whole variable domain NAGVMQNPRHLVRRRGQEARLRCSPMKGHSHVYWYRQLPEEGLKFMVYLQKENIIDESGMPKERFSAEFPKEGPSILRIQQVVRGDSAAYFCASSPPTLAGVGNEQFFGPGTRLTVL.

CDR3 protein: CASSKTGGHGYTF. In nucleotides, the CDR3 is TGTGCCAGCAGCAAGACAGGGGGCCATGGCTACACCTTC. This chain uses TRBV6-5 with TRBJ1-2; TRBD1 matches 10 bases. The V segment lost 6 bases and the J segment 6 bases; nucleotides outside the gene matches: 4. CDR1 MNHEY and CDR2 SVGAGI come from the germline V gene. This CDR3 comprises 13 residues.

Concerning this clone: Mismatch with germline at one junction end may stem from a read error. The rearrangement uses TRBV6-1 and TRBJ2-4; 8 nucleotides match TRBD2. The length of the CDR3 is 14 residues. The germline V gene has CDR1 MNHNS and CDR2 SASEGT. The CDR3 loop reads CASSEEAREVIRHF. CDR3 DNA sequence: TGTGCCAGCAGTGAAGAAGCGCGGGAGGTAATTAGGCACTTC.

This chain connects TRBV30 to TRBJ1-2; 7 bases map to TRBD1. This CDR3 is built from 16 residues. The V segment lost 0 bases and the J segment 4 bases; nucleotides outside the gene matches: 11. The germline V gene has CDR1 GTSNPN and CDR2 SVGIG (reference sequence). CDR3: CAWSVRPLDRVYGYTF. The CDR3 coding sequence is TGTGCCTGGAGTGTACGACCTCTCGACAGGGTCTATGGCTACACCTTC.

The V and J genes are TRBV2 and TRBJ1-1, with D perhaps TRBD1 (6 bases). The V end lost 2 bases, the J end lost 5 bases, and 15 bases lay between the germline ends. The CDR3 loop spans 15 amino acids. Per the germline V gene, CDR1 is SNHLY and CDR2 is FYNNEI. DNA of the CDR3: TGTGCCAGCAGTGAATATGCCAGGGGAGATACTGAAGCTTTCTTT. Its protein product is CASSEYARGDTEAFF.

CDR3 protein: CASSVYRNEKLFF. CDR3 coding DNA: TGTGCCAGCAGTGTATACAGAAATGAAAAACTGTTTTTT. This chain uses TRBV2 with TRBJ1-4; D remains unclear. Germline V gene data show CDR1 as SNHLY and CDR2 as FYNNEI. V was cut by 4 bases and J by 5 bases, with 8 bases left in between. The CDR3 sequence is 13 residues long. Combining the CDR3 with reference TRBV2 and TRBJ1-4 gives the whole variable domain EPEVTQTPSHQVTQMGQEVILRCVPISNHLYFYWYRQILGQKVEFLVSFYNNEISEKSEIFDDQFSVERPDGSNFTLKIRSTKLEDSAMYFCASSVYRNEKLFFGSGTQLSVL.

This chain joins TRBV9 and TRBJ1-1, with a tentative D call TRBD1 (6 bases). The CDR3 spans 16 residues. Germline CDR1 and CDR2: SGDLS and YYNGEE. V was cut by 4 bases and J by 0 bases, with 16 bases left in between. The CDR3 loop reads CASSHQKQGLNTEAFF. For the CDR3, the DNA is TGTGCCAGCAGCCATCAAAAACAGGGTTTGAACACTGAAGCTTTCTTT.